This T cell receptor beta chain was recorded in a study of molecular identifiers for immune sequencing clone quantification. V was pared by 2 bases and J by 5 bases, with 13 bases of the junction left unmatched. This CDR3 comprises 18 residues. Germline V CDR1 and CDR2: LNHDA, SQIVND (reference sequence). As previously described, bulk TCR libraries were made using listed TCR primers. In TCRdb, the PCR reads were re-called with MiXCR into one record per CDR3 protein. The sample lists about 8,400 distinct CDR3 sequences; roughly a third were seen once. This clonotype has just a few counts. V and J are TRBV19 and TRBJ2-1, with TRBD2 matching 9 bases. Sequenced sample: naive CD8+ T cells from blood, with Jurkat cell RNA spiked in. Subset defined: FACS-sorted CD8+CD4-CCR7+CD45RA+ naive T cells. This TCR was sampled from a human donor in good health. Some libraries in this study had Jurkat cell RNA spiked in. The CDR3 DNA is TGTGCCAGTAGTATATGGGGGGGTAGCGGGAGCCCCCACAATGAGCAGTTCTTC. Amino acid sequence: CASSIWGGSGSPHNEQFF.